This passage covers 17 T cell receptor beta chains from one sample sequenced in a study of blood T cell repertoires in COVID-19. Using immunoSEQ multiplex PCR, the repertoire was profiled, and TCRdb retains in-frame clones only, with some absent. The table has under 350,000 clones, 86% seen once. Sequencing used PBMCs or T cells enriched from blood (not recorded which). The receptors originated from a woman aged 18-30 years who had recovered from COVID-19.

This clone showed up just a few times. This chain uses TRBV18 with TRBJ2-1, with 8 bases matching TRBD1. The germline V gene has CDR1 KGHSH and CDR2 LQKENI. The length of the CDR3 is 17 residues. The J segment lost 0 bases and the V segment lost 3 bases, leaving 7 bases of the junction unmatched. CDR3 in amino acids: CASSPRGQGGSYNEQFF. In DNA form, the CDR3 reads TGTGCCAGCTCACCTCGCGGACAGGGCGGCTCCTACAATGAGCAGTTCTTC.

The chain is built from TRBV7-2 and TRBJ2-1; D uncertain. Per the germline V gene, CDR1 is SGHTA and CDR2 is FQGNSA. This CDR3 is built from 14 residues. V was cut by 3 bases and J by 0 bases, with 6 bases left in between. CDR3 DNA: TGTGCCAGCAGCTTCGTCAGCTCCTACAATGAGCAGTTCTTC. This sequence encodes CASSFVSSYNEQFF. Drawing the rest from reference TRBV7-2 and TRBJ2-1, the complete variable domain is GAGVSQSPSNKVTEKGKDVELRCDPISGHTALYWYRQSLGQGLEFLIYFQGNSAPDKSGLPSDRFSAERTGGSVSTLTIQRTQQEDSAVYLCASSFVSSYNEQFFGPGTRLTVL.

In its sample, this clone was seen once. This chain links TRBV19 with TRBJ2-1; 9 nucleotides align to TRBD2. After removal of 5 bases from V and 4 bases from J, the junction contained 6 bases not matched to a gene. There are 15 residues in the CDR3. Germline loops: CDR1 LNHDA, CDR2 SQIVND (reference sequence). The CDR3 DNA reads TGTGCCAGTAGTTTCGGGACTAGCCCTTACAATGAGCAGTTCTTC. Translating gives CASSFGTSPYNEQFF.

The chain carries TRBV2 and TRBJ1-2; 11 bases align to TRBD1. Germline CDR1 is SNHLY and CDR2 is FYNNEI. The CDR3 covers 16 residues. The trim removed 7 bases at V and 6 bases at J, leaving 13 bases unmatched. This CDR3 reads CASIRDRGYLINGYTF. CDR3 nucleotide sequence: TGTGCCAGCATCCGGGACAGGGGGTATTTGATTAATGGCTACACCTTC. Supplemented by reference TRBV2 and TRBJ1-2, the full variable domain reads EPEVTQTPSHQVTQMGQEVILRCVPISNHLYFYWYRQILGQKVEFLVSFYNNEISEKSEIFDDQFSVERPDGSNFTLKIRSTKLEDSAMYFCASIRDRGYLINGYTFGSGTRLTVV.

A single count supports this clone. The chain carries TRBV28 and TRBJ1-5, with D possibly TRBD1 on 5 matching bases. The CDR3 totals 16 residues. Germline values: CDR1 MDHEN, CDR2 SYDVKM. Trimming left V 5 bases short and J 0 bases short, with 14 bases between. The CDR3 DNA is TGTGCCAGCAGTCCAGCGGGCAGGGATAGCAATCAGCCCCAGCATTTT. This codes for CASSPAGRDSNQPQHF.

On this clone itself: Other DNA sequences from this sample encode an identical CDR3 as well. The rearrangement uses TRBV7-2 and TRBJ2-3; D may be TRBD1 (5 bases). Germline V gene sequence: CDR1 SGHTA, CDR2 FQGNSA. V lost 5 bases and J 0 bases, leaving 9 bases between the germline ends. This CDR3 is 14 amino acids long. The CDR3 DNA follows: TGTGCCAGCAGCCCCGGACATAGCACAGATACGCAGTATTTT. Its translation is CASSPGHSTDTQYF.

The rearrangement links TRBV7-6 to TRBJ2-7; D possibly corresponds to TRBD2 (5 bases). This CDR3 comprises 16 residues. Trimming removed 1 base at V and 3 bases at J, with 16 bases between. Germline lookup yields CDR1 SGHVS and CDR2 FNYEAQ. The CDR3: CASSLVPGLADYEQYF. The CDR3, as DNA: TGTGCCAGCAGCTTAGTTCCCGGCCTAGCAGACTACGAGCAGTACTTC. Together with reference TRBV7-6 and TRBJ2-7, the CDR3 gives the full variable domain: GAGVSQSPRYKVTKRGQDVALRCDPISGHVSLYWYRQALGQGPEFLTYFNYEAQQDKSGLPNDRFSAERPEGSISTLTIQRTEQRDSAMYRCASSLVPGLADYEQYFGPGTRLTVT.

This clone was recorded only once. The chain uses TRBV30 and TRBJ1-3; 9 nucleotides match TRBD1. In germline, CDR1 is GTSNPN, CDR2 SVGIG (reference sequence). V was pared by 3 bases and J by 2 bases, with 8 bases of the junction left unmatched. The CDR3 extends over 16 amino acids. The CDR3 loop is CAWRRQGTGTGNTIYF. CDR3 coding DNA: TGTGCCTGGAGAAGACAGGGGACAGGGACTGGAAACACCATATATTTT. Full variable domain (rest looked up from reference TRBV30 and TRBJ1-3): SQTIHQWPATLVQPVGSPLSLECTVEGTSNPNLYWYRQAAGRGLQLLFYSVGIGQISSEVPQNLSASRPQDRQFILSSKKLLLSDSGFYLCAWRRQGTGTGNTIYFGEGSWLTVV.

The chain joins TRBV5-8 to TRBJ2-7; 10 bases align to TRBD1. Per the germline V gene, CDR1 is SGHTS and CDR2 is YDEGEE. Germline trimming cut 2 bases from V and 2 bases from J; bases unmatched to any gene: 4. The CDR3 spans 15 residues. CDR3 amino acids: CASSFPGQGPYEQYF. CDR3 nucleotide sequence: TGTGCCAGCAGCTTCCCGGGACAGGGGCCCTACGAGCAGTACTTC. Together with reference TRBV5-8 and TRBJ2-7, the CDR3 gives the full variable domain: EAGVTQSPTHLIKTRGQQATLRCSPISGHTSVYWYQQALGLGLQFLLWYDEGEERNRGNFPPRFSGRQFPNYSSELNVNALELEDSALYLCASSFPGQGPYEQYFGPGTRLTVT.

The chain links TRBV28 to TRBJ1-1; 8 nucleotides line up with TRBD1. This CDR3 is 13 amino acids long. The V gene's germline CDR1 is MDHEN and CDR2 SYDVKM. Trimming at V came to 3 bases and at J to 7 bases, leaving 4 bases not matched to a gene. CDR3 sequence (DNA): TGTGCCAGCAGTTTTGTAACAGGGGGTGAAGCTTTCTTT. Encoded protein: CASSFVTGGEAFF. Using reference TRBV28 and TRBJ1-1 for the parts outside the CDR3, the full variable domain is DVKVTQSSRYLVKRTGEKVFLECVQDMDHENMFWYRQDPGLGLRLIYFSYDVKMKEKGDIPEGYSVSREKKERFSLILESASTNQTSMYLCASSFVTGGEAFFGQGTRLTVV.

The gene calls are TRBV6-1 and TRBJ2-2; D remains unclear. This CDR3 has 10 residues. Trimming left V 0 bases short and J 13 bases short, with 3 bases between. In germline, CDR1 is MNHNS, CDR2 SASEGT. The CDR3 DNA follows: TGTGCCAGCAGTGAAGCCCGGCTGTTTTTT. This codes for CASSEARLFF.

The V and J genes are TRBV2 and TRBJ1-4, with a tentative D call TRBD1 (5 bases). The CDR3 is 15 residues long. V was cut by 3 bases and J by 2 bases, with 10 bases left in between. Germline V CDR1 and CDR2: SNHLY, FYNNEI. This CDR3 is CASSEEGATNEKLFF. In nucleotides, the CDR3 is TGTGCCAGCAGTGAGGAAGGGGCTACTAATGAAAAACTGTTTTTT.

The chain couples TRBV27 to TRBJ1-3; 8 positions agree with TRBD1. From germline, CDR1 is MNHEY and CDR2 SMNVEV (reference sequence). V was pared by 5 bases and J by 0 bases, with 6 bases of the junction left unmatched. CDR3 size: 16 residues. CDR3 loop: CASSPWTGSSGNTIYF. CDR3 bases: TGTGCCAGCAGTCCCTGGACAGGGAGCTCTGGAAACACCATATATTTT.

V usage is TRBV18 and J usage is TRBJ2-7; TRBD1 aligns across 11 bases. Germline assignment: CDR1 KGHSH and CDR2 LQKENI. The V segment lost 4 bases and the J segment 5 bases; nucleotides outside the gene matches: 7. This CDR3 spans 15 amino acids. The DNA for the CDR3 is TGTGCCAGCTCACTAGGGGACAGGGGGTTCGACGAGCAGTACTTC. Translating gives CASSLGDRGFDEQYF.

This clone was seen more than once but under ten times. The genes are TRBV4-2 and TRBJ2-2; 10 bases fit TRBD2. This CDR3 comprises 18 residues. Germline V lookup: CDR1 LGHNA, CDR2 YNFKEQ. V was clipped by 4 bases and J by 3 bases; unmatched bases: 11. The DNA of the CDR3 is TGTGCCAGCAGCCCCCGGGGAGCGGGGGGGAGAGACACCGGGGAGCTGTTTTTT. Translated: CASSPRGAGGRDTGELFF.

The chain carries TRBV16 and TRBJ2-3; 9 bases are a match to TRBD2. V was pared by 0 bases and J by 8 bases, with 6 bases of the junction left unmatched. In germline, CDR1 is KGHSY, CDR2 FQNENV. The CDR3 is 15 amino acids. CDR3 amino acids: CASSQSPAGGGTQYF. The CDR3 bases are TGTGCCAGCAGCCAATCCCCAGCGGGAGGTGGTACGCAGTATTTT. Full variable domain (outside the CDR3, taken from reference TRBV16 and TRBJ2-3): GEEVAQTPKHLVRGEGQKAKLYCAPIKGHSYVFWYQQVLKNEFKFLISFQNENVFDETGMPKERFSAKCLPNSPCSLEIQATKLEDSAVYFCASSQSPAGGGTQYFGPGTRLTVL.

The V and J genes are TRBV5-8 and TRBJ2-7; D is unresolved. This CDR3 has 12 amino acids. V was pared by 0 bases and J by 3 bases, with 4 bases between. From germline, CDR1 is SGHTS and CDR2 YDEGEE. The CDR3, as DNA: TGTGCCAGCAGCTTGGAGCTCTACGAGCAGTACTTC. This codes for CASSLELYEQYF. Supplemented by reference TRBV5-8 and TRBJ2-7, the full variable domain reads EAGVTQSPTHLIKTRGQQATLRCSPISGHTSVYWYQQALGLGLQFLLWYDEGEERNRGNFPPRFSGRQFPNYSSELNVNALELEDSALYLCASSLELYEQYFGPGTRLTVT.